The present entry profiles one T cell receptor (beta chain) with its context. Its cognate antigen is unknown. V lost 1 base, J lost 14 bases, and 15 bases lay in between. Germline CDR1 DFQATT, CDR2 SNEGSKA (reference sequence). The CDR3 totals 12 residues. Using RNA transcripts as the source, TCR beta CDR3 regions were amplified. HTBI primers were the set used in a first-round RT-PCR of the TCR CDR3. TCRdb re-called the multiplex PCR reads through MiXCR, storing one row per CDR3 protein. The sample includes a few hundred thousand distinct CDR3 sequences, approximately 23% of them seen just once. This entry comes from a study of T cells in Graves' hyperthyroidism and ophthalmopathy. Study-level results: Classification by a 13 V-J model distinguished ophthalmopathy from stable hyperthyroidism.

The chain joins TRBV20-1 to TRBJ1-5; a possible D gene is TRBD1 (5 bases). The TCR comes from a man aged 25-45 years with Graves' ophthalmopathy. Sequenced sample: blood. CDR3: CSARAPAGREHF. The DNA of the CDR3 is TGCAGTGCTAGAGCCCCGGCAGGGCGGGAGCATTTT.